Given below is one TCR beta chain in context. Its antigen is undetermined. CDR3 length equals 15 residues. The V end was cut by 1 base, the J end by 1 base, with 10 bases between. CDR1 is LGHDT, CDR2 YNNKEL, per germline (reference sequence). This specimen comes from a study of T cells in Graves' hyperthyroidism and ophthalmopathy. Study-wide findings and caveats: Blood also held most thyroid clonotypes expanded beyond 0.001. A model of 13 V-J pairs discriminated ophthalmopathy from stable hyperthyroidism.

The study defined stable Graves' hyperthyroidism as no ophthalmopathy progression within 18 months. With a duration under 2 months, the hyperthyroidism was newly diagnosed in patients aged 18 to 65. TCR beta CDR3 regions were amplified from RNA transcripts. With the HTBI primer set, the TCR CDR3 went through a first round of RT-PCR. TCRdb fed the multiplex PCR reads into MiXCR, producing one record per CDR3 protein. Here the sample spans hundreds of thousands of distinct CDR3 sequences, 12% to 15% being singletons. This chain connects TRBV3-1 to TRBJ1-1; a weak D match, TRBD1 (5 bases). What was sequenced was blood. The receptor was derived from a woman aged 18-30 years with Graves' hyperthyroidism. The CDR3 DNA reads TGTGCCAGCAGCCAAGGGACGGGGGGGAACACTGAAGCTTTCTTT. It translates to CASSQGTGGNTEAFF.